A single sample gave rise to the 20 T cell receptor beta chains below, sequenced in a study of blood T cells in healthy people across ages. Sample-barcoded 5' priming and a J-beta primer mix drove a second PCR of roughly 7 to 11 cycles. MiXCR, run by TCRdb on the 5' RACE reads, gives a single entry per CDR3 protein. The sample contains approximately 800,000 distinct CDR3 sequences, about 59% of which appear only once. The material sequenced was blood. These receptors were obtained from a man younger than 40 in good health.

There are a few counts of this clonotype. The chain carries TRBV21-1 and TRBJ2-5; TRBD1 reflects the table's D call only, with no check against the DNA. TRBV21-1 constitutes a pseudogene. The CDR3 is 15 amino acids. This CDR3 reads CASSKTGSRGETQYF. In DNA form, the CDR3 reads TGTGCCAGCAGCAAAACGGGCAGCCGGGGAGAGACCCAGTACTTC.

The table lists this clonotype with a few counts. The rearrangement joins TRBV25-1 to TRBJ2-7, with 9 positions matching TRBD1. The trim removed 3 bases at V and 2 bases at J, leaving 23 bases unmatched. This CDR3 has 21 residues. CDR1 and CDR2 (germline): MGHDK, SYGVNS. The CDR3 nucleotides read TGTGCCAGCAGTGACAGTGGCCCGACTAAGTTTAGGAGGACAGGGGCCTACGAGCAGTACTTC. It specifies CASSDSGPTKFRRTGAYEQYF.

The chain couples TRBV4-2 to TRBJ2-7, with D perhaps matching TRBD2 (7 bases). The end of the DNA aligns better with TRBJ2-5, so the J call may be wrong. The CDR3 is made up of 15 amino acids. CDR1 is LGHNA, CDR2 YNFKEQ, per germline. In DNA, the CDR3 is TGTGCCAGCAGCCAAGCGGGGGGCGGACAAGAGACCCAGTACTTC. The encoded protein is CASSQAGGGQETQYF.

In the case of this clonotype: One end of the junction fails to match germline, which may point to a read error. This chain links TRBV9 with TRBJ2-3; weak D call: TRBD1 (6 bases). CDR3 length: 15 residues. The germline V gene has CDR1 SGDLS and CDR2 YYNGEE. The chain's CDR3 is CTSSVGGFSTDTQYF. CDR3 sequence (DNA): TGTACCAGCAGCGTAGGGGGTTTCAGCACAGATACGCAGTATTTT.

The rearrangement uses TRBV7-2 and TRBJ2-5, with D tentatively TRBD1 (5 bases). Germline V lookup: CDR1 SGHTA, CDR2 FQGNSA. CDR3 length: 15 amino acids. V gave up 7 bases and J gave up 3 bases, with 18 bases separating them. For the CDR3, the DNA is TGTGCCAGCACCTTTAACTCAGGGTTCGAAGAGACCCAGTACTTC. It translates to CASTFNSGFEETQYF.

This clonotype showed up just a few times. The chain carries TRBV7-6 and TRBJ2-5, with a weak D call TRBD1 (5 bases). Judging by the DNA end, TRBJ2-7 fits better; the J call may be wrong. This CDR3 comprises 14 residues. The germline V gene encodes CDR1 SGHVS and CDR2 FNYEAQ. The DNA for the CDR3 is TGTGCCAGCAGCTTAGGACAGAGAGCCTACGAGCAGTACTTC. Protein: CASSLGQRAYEQYF.

The chain has TRBV6-2 or TRBV6-3 and TRBJ2-1; the D gene is possibly TRBD2 (5 bases). Germline CDR1 MNHEY, CDR2 SVGEGT. V was cut by 2 bases and J by 11 bases, with 25 bases left in between. The CDR3 spans 17 residues. CDR3 in DNA: TGTGCCAGCAGTTACCTCATCGGGATAGCCGGCGCCATGAAGCAGTTCTTC. Its protein is CASSYLIGIAGAMKQFF.

The chain combines TRBV6-5 with TRBJ2-3; 10 bases agree with TRBD2. The CDR3 contains 15 residues. Germline trimming cut 6 bases from V and 3 bases from J; bases unmatched to any gene: 6. Germline V gene data show CDR1 as MNHEY and CDR2 as SVGAGI. As DNA, the CDR3 is TGTGCCAGCAGGGCAATAGCGGGGGGTACAGATACGCAGTATTTT. Translated: CASRAIAGGTDTQYF.

The CDR3 reads CASSLTLDIQYF. The CDR3, as DNA: TGTGCCAGCAGCTTAACCCTAGACATTCAGTACTTC. The V and J genes are TRBV7-2 and TRBJ2-4; D unresolved. The CDR3 is 12 residues long. Germline lookup yields CDR1 SGHTA and CDR2 FQGNSA. Trimming removed 2 bases from V and 8 bases from J, with 7 bases in between. Looking up the rest from reference TRBV7-2 and TRBJ2-4 gives the full variable domain: GAGVSQSPSNKVTEKGKDVELRCDPISGHTALYWYRQSLGQGLEFLIYFQGNSAPDKSGLPSDRFSAERTGGSVSTLTIQRTQQEDSAVYLCASSLTLDIQYFGAGTRLSVL.

The chain has TRBV29-1 and TRBJ1-2, with 9 bases that match TRBD1. With V trimmed by 7 bases and J by 3 bases, 12 bases remained unmatched. Germline CDR1 and CDR2: SQVTM and ANQGSEA. The CDR3 is made up of 15 amino acids. The chain's CDR3 is CSDVDYRGPDYGYTF. The CDR3 DNA reads as TGCAGCGACGTGGACTACAGGGGGCCGGACTATGGCTACACCTTC.

A few counts support this clonotype. This chain joins TRBV9 and TRBJ1-6, with no clear D. CDR1 is SGDLS, CDR2 YYNGEE, per germline. V gave up 3 bases and J gave up 4 bases, with 11 bases separating them. This CDR3 is 15 amino acids long. CDR3 in DNA: TGTGCCAGCAGCGGAGATTGGACGTATAATTCACCCCTCCACTTT. Amino acid sequence: CASSGDWTYNSPLHF.

The rearrangement joins TRBV4-3 to TRBJ2-7; 7 nucleotides match TRBD1. This CDR3 comprises 13 residues. V was pared by 4 bases and J by 6 bases, with 6 bases of the junction left unmatched. Germline CDR1 and CDR2: LGHNA and YSLEER. In nucleotides, the CDR3 is TGCGCCAGCAGCCCGAGAGGGGGCGGCGAGCAGTACTTC. Residues: CASSPRGGGEQYF.

The CDR3: CASSPREVPRATQYF. The CDR3 region has the DNA TGTGCCAGCAGTCCCCGGGAGGTCCCTCGGGCGACTCAGTACTTC. The chain combines TRBV27 with TRBJ2-5, with TRBD2 matching over 7 bases. V dropped 5 bases and J dropped 11; count of bases not matched to a gene: 17. Germline CDR1 and CDR2: MNHEY and SMNVEV (reference sequence). The CDR3 has 15 residues.

In the case of this clonotype: A read error is likely, as this CDR3 ends without the conserved phenylalanine or tryptophan. CDR3 sequence reads: CASSPGPSDTQYL. The CDR3 region has the DNA TGTGCCAGCAGCCCAGGACCAAGCGATACGCAGTATTTG. The V gene is TRBV7-2, the J gene TRBJ2-3; D not resolved. Germline V CDR1 and CDR2: SGHTA, FQGNSA. V dropped 5 bases and J dropped 6 bases, with 12 bases sitting between them. This CDR3 has 13 amino acids.

The chain couples TRBV12-3 or TRBV12-4 to TRBJ1-6, with 10 bases lining up with TRBD1. There are 15 residues in the CDR3. J lost 8 bases, V lost 4 bases, and 5 bases had no gene match. The CDR3 spells CASSWSGTGDSPLHF. The CDR3, as DNA: TGTGCCAGCAGTTGGTCCGGGACAGGGGATTCACCCCTCCACTTT.

About this clonotype itself: One junction end does not reproduce the germline sequence, and a read error may be involved. The chain couples TRBV7-9 to TRBJ2-4; TRBD1 matches at 7 bases. The end of the DNA aligns better with TRBJ2-7, so the J call may be wrong. CDR1 is SEHNR and CDR2 is FQNEAQ in the germline V gene (reference sequence). The CDR3 runs to 12 residues. CDR3 DNA: TGTGCCAGCGGCTTAACAGGGGACGAGCAGTACTTC. Amino acid sequence: CASGLTGDEQYF.

There are a few counts of this clonotype. The chain couples TRBV28 to TRBJ2-7; tentative D call: TRBD2 (7 bases). Germline V gene sequence: CDR1 MDHEN, CDR2 SYDVKM. V lost 2 bases and J 3 bases, leaving 14 bases between the germline ends. The CDR3 has 15 residues. This CDR3 is CASSLLRGAVYEQYF. In DNA, the CDR3 is TGTGCCAGCAGTTTACTCCGGGGGGCGGTCTACGAGCAGTACTTC.

V gene TRBV12-3 or TRBV12-4 combines with J gene TRBJ1-1, with a possible D match to TRBD1 (5 bases). Deletions cut 3 bases from V and 6 bases from J, with 23 bases between. The CDR3 has 17 amino acids. The DNA for the CDR3 is TGTGCCAGCAGTTTTTGGATTCTTGACGCCGACAGTCCTGAAGCTTTCTTT. This gives the protein CASSFWILDADSPEAFF.

The rearrangement uses TRBV20-1 and TRBJ2-5; the match to TRBD1 covers 10 bases. The germline V gene encodes CDR1 DFQATT and CDR2 SNEGSKA (reference sequence). After removal of 6 bases from V and 3 bases from J, the junction contained 4 bases not matched to a gene. The CDR3 sequence is 13 residues long. CDR3 coding DNA: TGCAGTGCGGGGGACAGGGGTAAAGAGACCCAGTACTTC. This translates into CSAGDRGKETQYF.

The J gene is TRBJ2-1, the V gene TRBV6-1; 10 bases are a match to TRBD1. The CDR3 is 15 residues long. Germline CDR1 MNHNS, CDR2 SASEGT. J gave up 1 base and V 9 bases, and 6 bases lay outside the gene matches. The CDR3: CARWTGGGSYNEQFF. The CDR3 nucleotides read TGTGCCAGATGGACAGGGGGTGGTTCCTACAATGAGCAGTTCTTC.